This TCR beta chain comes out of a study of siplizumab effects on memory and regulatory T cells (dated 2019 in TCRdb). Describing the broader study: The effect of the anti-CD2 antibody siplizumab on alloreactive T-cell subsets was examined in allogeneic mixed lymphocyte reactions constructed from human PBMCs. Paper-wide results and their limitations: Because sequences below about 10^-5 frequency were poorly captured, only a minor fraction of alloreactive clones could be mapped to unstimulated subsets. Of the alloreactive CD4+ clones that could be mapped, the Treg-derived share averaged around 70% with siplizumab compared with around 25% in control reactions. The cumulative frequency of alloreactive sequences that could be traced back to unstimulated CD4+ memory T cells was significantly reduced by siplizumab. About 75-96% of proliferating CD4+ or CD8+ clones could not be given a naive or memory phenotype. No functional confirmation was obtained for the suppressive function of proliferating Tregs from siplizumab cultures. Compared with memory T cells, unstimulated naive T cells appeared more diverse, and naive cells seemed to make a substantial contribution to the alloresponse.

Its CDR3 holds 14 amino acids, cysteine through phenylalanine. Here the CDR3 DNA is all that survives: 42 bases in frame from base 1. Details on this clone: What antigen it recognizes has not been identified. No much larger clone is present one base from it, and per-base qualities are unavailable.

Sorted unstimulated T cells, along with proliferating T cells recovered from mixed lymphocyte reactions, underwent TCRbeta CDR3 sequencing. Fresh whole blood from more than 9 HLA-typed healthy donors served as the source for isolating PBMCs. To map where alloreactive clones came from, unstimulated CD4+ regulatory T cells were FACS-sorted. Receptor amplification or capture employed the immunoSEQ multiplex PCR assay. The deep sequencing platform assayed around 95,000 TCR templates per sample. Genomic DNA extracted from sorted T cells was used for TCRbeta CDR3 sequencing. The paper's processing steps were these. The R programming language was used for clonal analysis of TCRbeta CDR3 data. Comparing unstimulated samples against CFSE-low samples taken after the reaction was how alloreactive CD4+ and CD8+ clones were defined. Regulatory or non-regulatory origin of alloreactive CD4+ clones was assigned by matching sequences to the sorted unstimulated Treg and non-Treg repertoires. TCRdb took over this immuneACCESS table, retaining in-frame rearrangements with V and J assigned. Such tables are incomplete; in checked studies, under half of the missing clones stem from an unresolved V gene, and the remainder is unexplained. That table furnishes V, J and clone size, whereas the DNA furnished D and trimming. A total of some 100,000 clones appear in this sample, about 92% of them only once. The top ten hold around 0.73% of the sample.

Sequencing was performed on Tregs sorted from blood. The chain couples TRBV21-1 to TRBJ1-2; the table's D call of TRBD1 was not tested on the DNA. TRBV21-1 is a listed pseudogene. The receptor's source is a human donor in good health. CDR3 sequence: CASSKKTGDYGYTF. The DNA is TGTGCCAGCAGCAAAAAAACAGGGGACTATGGCTACACCTTC.